The rows below give T cell receptor beta chains drawn from one sample of a study of blood T cell repertoires in COVID-19. The table came from immunoSEQ multiplex PCR; TCRdb's copy has only in-frame clones and leaves some out. Among 250,000 or so clones listed, about nine tenths were seen once. The sequenced sample was peripheral blood. These receptors originate from a woman aged 55-70 years with acute or convalescent COVID-19. Both conserved end residues are part of each CDR3. D genes are given only for firm matches.

v_call	j_call	d_call	cdr3_aa
TRBV24-1	TRBJ2-3	NA	CATSDPTGAASTDTQYF
TRBV5-8	TRBJ1-6	NA	CASSFPREHYNSPLHF
TRBV5-8	TRBJ1-5	NA	CASSLDREQPQHF
TRBV27	TRBJ2-1	TRBD1	CASSSQGPLYNEQFF
TRBV19	TRBJ1-5	TRBD1	CASSILGQGSNQPQHF
TRBV5-1	TRBJ1-1	NA	CASSLGIGGRAEAFF
TRBV7-6	TRBJ2-7	NA	CASSLVPGAYEQYF
TRBV7-9	TRBJ1-1	NA	CASSREGDEAFF
TRBV18	TRBJ1-4	NA	CASSPPLYENEKLFF
TRBV30	TRBJ1-2	TRBD1	CAWSVASGGGYTF
TRBV28	TRBJ2-1	TRBD2	CASSYPGLGNEQFF
TRBV6-5	TRBJ2-7	TRBD1	CASKNQGAFYEQYF
TRBV7-9	TRBJ1-3	NA	CASSLPGAPGNTIYF
TRBV5-1	TRBJ1-2	NA	CASRETANYGYTF
TRBV5-5	TRBJ1-2	NA	CASSADTTLHGYTF
TRBV6-5	TRBJ1-2	NA	CASSYGDVKGYTF
TRBV5-5	TRBJ1-2	NA	CASSIPPTTTNYGYTF
TRBV5-4	TRBJ2-7	NA	CASSLVGANSYEQYF
TRBV19	TRBJ1-4	NA	CASSINKLQPEKLFF
TRBV6-6	TRBJ1-2	TRBD1	CASTLGGQAKIYGYTF
TRBV7-6	TRBJ2-7	TRBD2	CASSPRGGPRYEQYF
TRBV27	TRBJ1-2	TRBD1	CASSAQGFGGGYTF
TRBV6-5	TRBJ2-7	TRBD1	CASRSPRTGVYEQYF
TRBV30	TRBJ1-5	TRBD1	CAWSGGTGYNQPQHF
TRBV4-1	TRBJ1-1	TRBD1	CASSQGFRGRTNTEAFF
TRBV7-3	TRBJ2-1	TRBD2	CASSLGLAGSAEQFF
TRBV9	TRBJ2-4	TRBD1	CASSASGTGGKRSEENIQYF
TRBV4-3	TRBJ2-7	TRBD1	CASSRRDSSYEQYF
TRBV5-1	TRBJ2-1	TRBD1	CASSFGDRDRNEQFF
TRBV12-3/TRBV12-4	TRBJ1-1	NA	CASNGGEAEAFF
TRBV6-1	TRBJ1-4	NA	CASSELRGSEKLFF
TRBV7-7	TRBJ1-1	NA	CASSLRPDSEAFF
TRBV4-2	TRBJ1-2	NA	CASSQEVQLGNYGYTF